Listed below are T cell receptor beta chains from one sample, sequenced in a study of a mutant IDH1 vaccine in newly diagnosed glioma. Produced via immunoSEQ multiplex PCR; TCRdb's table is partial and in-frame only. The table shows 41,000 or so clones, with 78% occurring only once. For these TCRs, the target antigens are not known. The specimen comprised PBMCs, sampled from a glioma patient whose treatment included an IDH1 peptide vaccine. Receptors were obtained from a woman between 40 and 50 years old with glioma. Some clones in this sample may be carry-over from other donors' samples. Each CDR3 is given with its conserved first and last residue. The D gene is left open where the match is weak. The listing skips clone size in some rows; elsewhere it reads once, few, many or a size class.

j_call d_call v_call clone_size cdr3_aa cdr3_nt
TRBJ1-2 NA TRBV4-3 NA CASSQVGGYGYTF TGCGCCAGCAGCCAAGTAGGCGGCTATGGCTACACCTTC
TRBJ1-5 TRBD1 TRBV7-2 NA CASRTTGAFNQPQHF TGTGCCAGCAGAACCACAGGGGCTTTCAATCAGCCCCAGCATTTT
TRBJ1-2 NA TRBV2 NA CASSEEAYGYTF TGTGCCAGCAGTGAGGAAGCCTATGGCTACACCTTC
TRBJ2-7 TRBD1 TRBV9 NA CASSAHPGQGAYEQYF TGTGCCAGCAGCGCCCACCCGGGACAGGGGGCCTACGAGCAGTACTTC
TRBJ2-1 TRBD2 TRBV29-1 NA CSAGTSGNNEQFF TGCAGCGCCGGGACTAGCGGGAACAATGAGCAGTTCTTC
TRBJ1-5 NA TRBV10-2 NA CASSDVGHFSNQPQHF TGCGCCAGCAGTGACGTAGGCCATTTTAGCAATCAGCCCCAGCATTTT
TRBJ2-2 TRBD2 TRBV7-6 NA CASSLERGTGELFF TGTGCCAGCAGCTTAGAGCGGGGCACCGGGGAGCTGTTTTTT
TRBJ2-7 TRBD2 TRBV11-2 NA CASLATSGSSEQYF TGTGCCAGCCTGGCAACTAGCGGCTCTTCCGAGCAGTACTTC
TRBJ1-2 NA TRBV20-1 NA CSAFFTGYGTF TGCAGTGCTTTTTTTACAGGGTATGGAACCTTC
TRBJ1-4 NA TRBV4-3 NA CASSQDPRGKEKLFF TGCGCCAGCAGCCAAGATCCCAGGGGAAAGGAAAAACTGTTTTTT
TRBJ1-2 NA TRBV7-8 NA CASSPMRSRGGGYGYTF TGTGCCAGCAGCCCAATGAGGTCCAGGGGTGGGGGCTATGGCTACACCTTC
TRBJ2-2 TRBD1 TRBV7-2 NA CASSSGLGGVGELFF TGTGCCAGCAGCTCGGGTCTAGGGGGCGTTGGGGAGCTGTTTTTT
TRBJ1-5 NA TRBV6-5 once CASSYSSVEPQHF TGTGCCAGCAGTTACTCGAGCGTTGAACCCCAGCATTTT
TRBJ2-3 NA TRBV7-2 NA CASSFLGTSTDTQYF TGTGCCAGCAGCTTCCTAGGGACTAGCACAGATACGCAGTATTTT
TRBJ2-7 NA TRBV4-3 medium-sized CASSQGAGEQYF TGCGCCAGCAGCCAGGGCGCGGGCGAGCAGTACTTC
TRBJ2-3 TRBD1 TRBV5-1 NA CASSFGGDRGQYF TGCGCCAGCAGCTTTGGCGGGGACAGGGGACAGTATTTT
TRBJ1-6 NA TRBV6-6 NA CASSYATNSPLHF TGTGCCAGCAGTTACGCTACGAATTCACCCCTCCACTTT
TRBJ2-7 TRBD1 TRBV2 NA CASTGTVSYEQYF TGTGCCAGCACAGGGACAGTCTCCTACGAGCAGTACTTC
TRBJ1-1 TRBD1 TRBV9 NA CASSVRDRGENTEAFF TGTGCCAGCAGCGTTAGGGACAGGGGGGAAAACACTGAAGCTTTCTTT
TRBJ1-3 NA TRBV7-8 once CASSLTSGRVGGNTIYF TGTGCCAGCAGCTTAACGTCCGGCAGGGTGGGCGGAAACACCATATATTTT
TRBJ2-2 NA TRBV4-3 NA CASSQERRVHTGELFF TGCGCCAGCAGCCAAGAGCGAAGGGTGCACACCGGGGAGCTGTTTTTT
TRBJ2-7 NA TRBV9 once CASSPPEGTSYEQYF TGTGCCAGCAGCCCCCCGGAGGGGACCTCCTACGAGCAGTACTTC
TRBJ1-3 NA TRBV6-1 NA CASSDGLGTLGNTIYF TGTGCCAGCAGTGATGGCCTTGGGACACTAGGAAACACCATATATTTT
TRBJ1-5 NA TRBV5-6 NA CASSLGGGSNQPQHF TGTGCCAGCAGCTTGGGAGGGGGGAGCAATCAGCCCCAGCATTTT
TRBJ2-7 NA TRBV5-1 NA CASSLLSGSGNYEQYF TGCGCCAGCAGCTTGTTGAGTGGGAGTGGGAACTACGAGCAGTACTTC
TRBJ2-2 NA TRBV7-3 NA CASSLVRRNTGELFF TGTGCCAGCAGCTTAGTACGCAGGAACACCGGGGAGCTGTTTTTT
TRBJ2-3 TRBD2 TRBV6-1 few CASSEVVGTSGGLPDTQYF TGTGCCAGCAGTGAAGTGGTGGGGACTAGCGGGGGCCTCCCCGATACGCAGTATTTT
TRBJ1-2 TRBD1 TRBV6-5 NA CASSTDRGGSGYTF TGTGCCAGCAGCACCGACAGGGGAGGAAGTGGCTACACCTTC
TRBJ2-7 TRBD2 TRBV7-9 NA CASSRGGGSGRSEQYF TGTGCCAGCAGCCGAGGCGGAGGTAGCGGGAGATCCGAGCAGTACTTC
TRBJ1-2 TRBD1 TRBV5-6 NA CASSLSGGGRNYGYTF TGTGCCAGCAGCTTGTCAGGGGGCGGTAGGAACTATGGCTACACCTTC
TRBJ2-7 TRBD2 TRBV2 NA CASSVTSGGGYEQYF TGTGCCAGCAGTGTGACTAGCGGGGGGGGGTACGAGCAGTACTTC
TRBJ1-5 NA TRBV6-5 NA CASSYSRGANQPQHF TGTGCCAGCAGTTACTCGCGGGGGGCCAATCAGCCCCAGCATTTT
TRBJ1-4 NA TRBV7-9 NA CASSQPLTAGYEKLFF TGTGCCAGCAGCCAGCCGTTGACAGCCGGGTATGAAAAACTGTTTTTT
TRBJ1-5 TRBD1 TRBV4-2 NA CASSPSKDRVDQPQHF TGTGCCAGCAGCCCATCAAAGGACAGGGTTGATCAGCCCCAGCATTTT
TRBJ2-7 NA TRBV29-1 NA CSAGGHSYEQDF TGCAGCGCAGGAGGGCATTCCTACGAGCAGGACTTC
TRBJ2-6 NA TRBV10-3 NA CAIRLGGANVLTF TGTGCCATCCGTCTTGGCGGGGCCAACGTCCTGACTTTC
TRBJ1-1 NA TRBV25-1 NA CASRQNLNTEAFF TGTGCCAGCAGACAGAATTTGAACACTGAAGCTTTCTTT
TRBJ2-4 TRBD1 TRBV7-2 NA CATRGHDIQYF TGTGCCACCAGGGGGCATGACATTCAGTACTTC
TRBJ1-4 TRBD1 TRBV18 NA CASSPGQATNEKLFF TGTGCCAGCTCACCAGGACAGGCAACTAATGAAAAACTGTTTTTT
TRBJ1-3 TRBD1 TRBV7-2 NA CASSLGQGAGNTIYF TGTGCCAGCAGCTTAGGACAGGGAGCTGGAAACACCATATATTTT
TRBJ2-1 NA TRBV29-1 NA CSVLPNLNEQFF TGCAGCGTACTCCCCAATCTCAATGAGCAGTTCTTC
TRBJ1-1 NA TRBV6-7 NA CASPWPGGESEAFF TGTGCCAGTCCTTGGCCCGGCGGCGAGTCTGAAGCTTTCTTT
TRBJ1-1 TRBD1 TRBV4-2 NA CASSQDAGGLYTEAFF TGTGCCAGCAGCCAAGATGCAGGGGGCTTGTACACTGAAGCTTTCTTT
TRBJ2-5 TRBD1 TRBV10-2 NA CASRGTGGETQYF TGCGCCAGCAGGGGGACAGGGGGAGAGACCCAGTACTTC
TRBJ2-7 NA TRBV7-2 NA CASSPGGGRAYEQYF TGTGCCAGCAGCCCTGGGGGGGGGCGGGCCTACGAGCAGTACTTC
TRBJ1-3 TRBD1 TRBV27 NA CASAQGAHSGNTIYF TGTGCCAGCGCACAGGGGGCTCACTCTGGAAACACCATATATTTT
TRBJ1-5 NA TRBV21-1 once CASSVYSNQPQHF TGTGCCAGCAGCGTCTATAGCAATCAGCCCCAGCATTTT
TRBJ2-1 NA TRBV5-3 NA CARSPPPRHNEQFF TGTGCCAGAAGCCCACCCCCCCGTCACAATGAGCAGTTCTTC
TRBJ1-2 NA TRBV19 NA CASSESGRFNYGYTF TGTGCCAGTAGTGAATCGGGCAGATTTAACTATGGCTACACCTTC
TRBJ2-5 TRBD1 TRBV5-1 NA CASSVGQGQETQYF TGCGCCAGCAGTGTCGGACAGGGCCAAGAGACCCAGTACTTC